The rows below give T cell receptor beta chains drawn from one sample of a study of T cell responses to AZD1222 COVID-19 vaccine. Generated by immunoSEQ multiplex PCR, the TCRdb table keeps only in-frame clones and is missing some. The repertoire holds 80,000 to 100,000 clones, with 85% to 95% as singletons. Specimen: peripheral blood, collected on day 0 of AZD1222 vaccination. The source is an adult in good health. CDR3s include the opening cysteine and the closing phenylalanine or tryptophan. The order of the fields is J gene, D gene, V gene, clone size, CDR3 length, CDR3 protein, CDR3 DNA. The D gene is left open where the match is weak. Not every row has a clone size; where given, it reads once, few, many or a size class.

TRBJ1-5	.	TRBV7-2	.	13	CASSLDREQPQHF	TGTGCCAGCAGCTTAGACAGGGAGCAGCCCCAGCATTTT
TRBJ1-2	TRBD1	TRBV6-5	once	15	CASSSWDRANYGYTF	TGTGCCAGCAGTTCCTGGGACAGGGCTAACTATGGCTACACCTTC
TRBJ1-2	.	TRBV6-2/TRBV6-3	.	12	CASSPDRGGYTF	TGTGCCAGCAGTCCCGACAGAGGAGGCTACACCTTC
TRBJ1-2	TRBD1	TRBV6-5	.	16	CASSSSGTGANYGYTF	TGTGCCAGCAGTTCCTCCGGGACAGGGGCTAACTATGGCTACACCTTC
TRBJ2-2	TRBD2	TRBV13	.	18	CASSLAAGLAGLTGELFF	TGTGCCAGCAGCTTAGCAGCGGGACTAGCGGGATTAACCGGGGAGCTGTTTTTT
TRBJ1-1	TRBD1	TRBV5-5	.	15	CASSPRGLIPTEAFF	TGTGCCAGCTCCCCTAGGGGGCTTATTCCTACTGAAGCTTTCTTT
TRBJ1-2	TRBD1	TRBV28	.	13	CASRDGTGYGYTF	TGTGCCAGCCGTGACGGGACAGGCTATGGCTACACCTTC
TRBJ1-5	.	TRBV30	.	14	CAWSVGGSGQPQHF	TGTGCCTGGAGTGTAGGGGGGTCTGGTCAGCCCCAGCATTTT
TRBJ2-5	.	TRBV11-3	.	15	CASSPREGPGETQYF	TGTGCCAGCAGCCCTAGAGAGGGACCCGGGGAGACCCAGTACTTC
TRBJ2-6	TRBD1	TRBV9	.	18	CASSPRTGAISGANVLTF	TGTGCCAGCAGCCCCCGAACAGGGGCAATCTCTGGGGCCAACGTCCTGACTTTC
TRBJ2-7	.	TRBV5-1	.	14	CASSSTGWSYEQYF	TGCGCCAGCAGCTCGACAGGATGGTCCTACGAGCAGTACTTC
TRBJ2-2	.	TRBV5-1	once	16	CASSRTVPLNTGELFF	TGCGCCAGCAGCCGGACAGTCCCACTAAACACCGGGGAGCTGTTTTTT